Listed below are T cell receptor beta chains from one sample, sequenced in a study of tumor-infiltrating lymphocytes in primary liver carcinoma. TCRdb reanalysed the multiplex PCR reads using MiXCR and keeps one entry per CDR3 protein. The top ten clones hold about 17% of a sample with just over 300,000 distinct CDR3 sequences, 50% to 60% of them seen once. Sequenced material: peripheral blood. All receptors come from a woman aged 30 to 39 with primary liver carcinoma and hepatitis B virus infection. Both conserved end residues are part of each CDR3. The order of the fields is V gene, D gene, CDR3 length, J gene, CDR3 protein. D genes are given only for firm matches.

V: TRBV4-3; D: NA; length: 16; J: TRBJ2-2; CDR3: CASSQEDPWEPGELFF
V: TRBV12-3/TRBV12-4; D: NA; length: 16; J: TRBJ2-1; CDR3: CASSYWDFLIGNEQFF
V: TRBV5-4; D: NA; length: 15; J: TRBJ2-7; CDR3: CASSFQGREGREQYF
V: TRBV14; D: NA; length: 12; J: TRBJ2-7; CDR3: CASSEFRNEQYF
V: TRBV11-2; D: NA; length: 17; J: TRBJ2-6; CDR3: CASSLLAPYSGANVLTF
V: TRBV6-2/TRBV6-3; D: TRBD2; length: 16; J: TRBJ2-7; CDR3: CASSYPRTSGSHEQYF
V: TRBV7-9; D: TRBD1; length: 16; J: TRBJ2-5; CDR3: CASSSPGQSFQETQYF
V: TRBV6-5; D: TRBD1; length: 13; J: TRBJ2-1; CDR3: CASRPGTGEEQFF
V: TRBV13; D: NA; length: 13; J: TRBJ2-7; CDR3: CASSLKRAYERYF
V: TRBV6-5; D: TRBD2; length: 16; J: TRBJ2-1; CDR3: CASRPRTSHGYREQFF
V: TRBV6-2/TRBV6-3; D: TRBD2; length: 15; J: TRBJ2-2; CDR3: CANHKGGLDSGELFF
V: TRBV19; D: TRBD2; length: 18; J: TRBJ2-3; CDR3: CASSRRLAGGMSTDTQYF
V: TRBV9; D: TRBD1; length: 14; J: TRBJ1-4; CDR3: CVSSRQGVNEKLFF
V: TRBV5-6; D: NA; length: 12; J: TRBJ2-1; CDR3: CASSLAVDEQFF
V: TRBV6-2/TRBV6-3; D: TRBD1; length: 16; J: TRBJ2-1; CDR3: CASSYSRGRSYNEQFF
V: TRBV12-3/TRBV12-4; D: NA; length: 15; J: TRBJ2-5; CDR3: CASSTYPGSEETQYF
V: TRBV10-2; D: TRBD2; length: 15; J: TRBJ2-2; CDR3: CASSEISGSAGELFF
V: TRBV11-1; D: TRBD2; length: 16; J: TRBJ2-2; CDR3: CASSARTSGKREELFF
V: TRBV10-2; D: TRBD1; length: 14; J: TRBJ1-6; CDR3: CASSTWTGGSPLHF
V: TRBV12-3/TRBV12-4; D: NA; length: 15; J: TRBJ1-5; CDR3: CASSLGARRNQPQHF
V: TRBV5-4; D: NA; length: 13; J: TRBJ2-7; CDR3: CASSSQGVPEQYF
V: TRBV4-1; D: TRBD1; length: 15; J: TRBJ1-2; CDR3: CASSQPGQLNYGYTF
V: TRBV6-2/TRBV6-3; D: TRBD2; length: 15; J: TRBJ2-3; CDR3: CASSYSAGGKDTQYF
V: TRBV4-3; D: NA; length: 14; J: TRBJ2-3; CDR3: CTSSQGLSTDTQYF
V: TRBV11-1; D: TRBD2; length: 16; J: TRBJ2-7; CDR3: CASSSQAGGLYYEQYF
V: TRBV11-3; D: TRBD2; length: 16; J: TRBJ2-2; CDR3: CASSLGGLAFAGELFF
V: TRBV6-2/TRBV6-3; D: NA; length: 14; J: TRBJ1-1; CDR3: CASSVNRVNTEAFF
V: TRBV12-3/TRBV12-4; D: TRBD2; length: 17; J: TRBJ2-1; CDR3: CASTGAGTSGSSNERFF
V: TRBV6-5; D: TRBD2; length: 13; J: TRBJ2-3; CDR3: CAASQREVDTQYF
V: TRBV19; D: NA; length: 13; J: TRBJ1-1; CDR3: CASSMRMNTEAFF
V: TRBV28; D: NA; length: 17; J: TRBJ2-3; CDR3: CASTLRQAFNHADTQYF